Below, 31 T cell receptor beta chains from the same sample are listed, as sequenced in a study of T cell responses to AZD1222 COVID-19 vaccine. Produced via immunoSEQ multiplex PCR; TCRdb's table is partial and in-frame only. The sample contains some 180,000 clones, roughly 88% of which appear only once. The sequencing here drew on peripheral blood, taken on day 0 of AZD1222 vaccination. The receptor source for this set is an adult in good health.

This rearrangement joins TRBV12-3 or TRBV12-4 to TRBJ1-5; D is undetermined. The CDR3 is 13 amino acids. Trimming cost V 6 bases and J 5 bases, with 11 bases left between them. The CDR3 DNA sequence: TGTGCCAGCAGGGGCGACCAGTATCAGCCCCAGCATTTT. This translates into CASRGDQYQPQHF.

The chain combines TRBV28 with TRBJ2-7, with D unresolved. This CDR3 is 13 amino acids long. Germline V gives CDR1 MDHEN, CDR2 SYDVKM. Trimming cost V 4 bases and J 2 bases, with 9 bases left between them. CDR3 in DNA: TGTGCCAGCAGTTGGGTAATGACCTACGAGCAGTACTTC. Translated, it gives CASSWVMTYEQYF.

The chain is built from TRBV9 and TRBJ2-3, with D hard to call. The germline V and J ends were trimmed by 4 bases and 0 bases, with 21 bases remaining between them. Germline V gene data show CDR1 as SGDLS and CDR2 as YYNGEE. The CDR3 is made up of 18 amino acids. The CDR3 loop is CASSHLGARATSTDTQYF. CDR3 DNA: TGTGCCAGCAGCCACCTGGGCGCTAGGGCCACTAGCACAGATACGCAGTATTTT.

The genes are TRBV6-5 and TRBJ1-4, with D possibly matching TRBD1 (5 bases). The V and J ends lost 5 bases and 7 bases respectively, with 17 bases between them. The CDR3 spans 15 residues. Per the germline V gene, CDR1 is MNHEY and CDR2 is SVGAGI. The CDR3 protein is CASSRGSRDGEKLFF. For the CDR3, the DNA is TGTGCCAGCAGTCGGGGATCGAGGGACGGTGAAAAACTGTTTTTT.

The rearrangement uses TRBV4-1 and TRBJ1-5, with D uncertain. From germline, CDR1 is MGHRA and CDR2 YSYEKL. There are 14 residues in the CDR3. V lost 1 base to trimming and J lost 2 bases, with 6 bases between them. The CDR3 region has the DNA TGCGCCAGCAGCCAAGTTGCGGGCAATCAGCCCCAGCATTTT. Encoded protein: CASSQVAGNQPQHF.

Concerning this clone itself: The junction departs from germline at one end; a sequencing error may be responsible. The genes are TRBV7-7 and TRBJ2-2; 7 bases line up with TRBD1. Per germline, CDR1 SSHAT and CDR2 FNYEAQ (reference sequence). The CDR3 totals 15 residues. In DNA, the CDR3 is TGTGCTAGCAGTCTCACAGGGGTGGGCACCGGGGAGCTGTTTTTT. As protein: CASSLTGVGTGELFF.

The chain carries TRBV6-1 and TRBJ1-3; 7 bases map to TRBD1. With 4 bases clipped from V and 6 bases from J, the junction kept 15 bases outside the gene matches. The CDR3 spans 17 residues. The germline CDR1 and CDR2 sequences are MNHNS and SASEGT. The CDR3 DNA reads TGTGCCAGCAGTGCGCCCTGGGGTGCAGGGGGAGAAAACACCATATATTTT. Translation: CASSAPWGAGGENTIYF.

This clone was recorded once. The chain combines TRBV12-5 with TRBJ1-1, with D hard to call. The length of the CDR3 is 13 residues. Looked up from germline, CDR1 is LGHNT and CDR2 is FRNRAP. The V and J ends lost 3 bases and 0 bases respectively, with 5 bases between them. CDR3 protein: CASGFNMNTEAFF. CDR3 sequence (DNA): TGTGCTAGTGGTTTCAATATGAACACTGAAGCTTTCTTT.

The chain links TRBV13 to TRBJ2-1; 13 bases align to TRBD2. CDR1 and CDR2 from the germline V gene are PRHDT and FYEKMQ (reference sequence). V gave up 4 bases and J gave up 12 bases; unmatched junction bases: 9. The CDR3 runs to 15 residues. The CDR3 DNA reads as TGTGCCAGCAGCTCTACTAGCGGGAGGGCCGAAGGGCAGTTCTTC. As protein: CASSSTSGRAEGQFF.

CDR3 sequence: CASSLLIRTGGTNYGYTF. The CDR3 nucleotides read TGTGCCAGCAGCCTTCTTATCAGGACAGGGGGAACTAACTATGGCTACACCTTC. This sequence joins TRBV28 and TRBJ1-2, with 10 bases identical to TRBD1. The CDR3 extends over 18 amino acids. Per the germline V gene, CDR1 is MDHEN and CDR2 is SYDVKM. The V gene end was trimmed by 6 bases and the J gene end by 0 bases; junction bases not matched to a gene: 13.

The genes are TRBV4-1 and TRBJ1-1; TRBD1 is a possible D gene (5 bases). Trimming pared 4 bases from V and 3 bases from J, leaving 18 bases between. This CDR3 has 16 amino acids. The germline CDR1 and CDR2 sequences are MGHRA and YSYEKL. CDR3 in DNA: TGCGCCAGCAGCCCGGGGGACGGCCGAAGGGACACTGAAGCTTTCTTT. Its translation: CASSPGDGRRDTEAFF.

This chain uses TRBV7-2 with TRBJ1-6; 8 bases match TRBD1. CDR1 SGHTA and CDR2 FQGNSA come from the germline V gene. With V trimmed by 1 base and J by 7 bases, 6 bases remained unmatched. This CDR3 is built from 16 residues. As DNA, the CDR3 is TGTGCCAGCAGCTTAGTCGGGCGGACAGGGAATTCACCCCTCCACTTT. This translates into CASSLVGRTGNSPLHF.

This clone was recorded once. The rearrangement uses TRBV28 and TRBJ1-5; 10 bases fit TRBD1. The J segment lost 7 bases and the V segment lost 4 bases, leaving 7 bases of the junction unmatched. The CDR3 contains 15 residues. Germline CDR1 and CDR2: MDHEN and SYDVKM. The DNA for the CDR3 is TGTGCCAGCAGTTCCCTGACAGGGGGCGGACAGCCCCAGCATTTT. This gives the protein CASSSLTGGGQPQHF.

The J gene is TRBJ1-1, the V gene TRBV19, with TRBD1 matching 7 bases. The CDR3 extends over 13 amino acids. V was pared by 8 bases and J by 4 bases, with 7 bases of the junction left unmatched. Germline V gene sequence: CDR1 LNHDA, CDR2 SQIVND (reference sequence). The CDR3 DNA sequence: TGTGCCAGTGGAAAACAGGGGATCACTGAAGCTTTCTTT. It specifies CASGKQGITEAFF.

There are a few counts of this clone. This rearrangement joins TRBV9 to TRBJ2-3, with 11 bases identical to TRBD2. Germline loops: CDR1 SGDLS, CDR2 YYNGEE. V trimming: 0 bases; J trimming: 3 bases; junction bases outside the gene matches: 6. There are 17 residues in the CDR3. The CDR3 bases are TGTGCCAGCAGCGTAGGAGGTAGCGGGAGGGAAACAGATACGCAGTATTTT. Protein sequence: CASSVGGSGRETDTQYF.

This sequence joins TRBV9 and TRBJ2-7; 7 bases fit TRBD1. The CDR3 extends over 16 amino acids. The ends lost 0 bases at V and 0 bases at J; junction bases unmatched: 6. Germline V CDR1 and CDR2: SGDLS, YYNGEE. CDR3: CASSVGGQVSSYEQYF. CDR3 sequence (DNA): TGTGCCAGCAGCGTAGGCGGACAGGTTAGCTCCTACGAGCAGTACTTC.

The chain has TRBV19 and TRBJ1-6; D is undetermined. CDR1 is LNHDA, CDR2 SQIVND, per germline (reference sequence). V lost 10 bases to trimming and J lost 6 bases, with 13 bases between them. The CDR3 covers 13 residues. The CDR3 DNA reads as TGTGCCACCAAAGGAGACCCTAATTCACCCCTCCACTTT. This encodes CATKGDPNSPLHF.

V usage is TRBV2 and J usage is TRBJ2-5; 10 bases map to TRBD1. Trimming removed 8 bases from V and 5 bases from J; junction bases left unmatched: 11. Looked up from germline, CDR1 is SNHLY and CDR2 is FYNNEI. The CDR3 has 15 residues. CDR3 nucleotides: TGTGCCAGCCCGAGGGACAGGGGCGCCCGGGAGACCCAGTACTTC. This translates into CASPRDRGARETQYF.

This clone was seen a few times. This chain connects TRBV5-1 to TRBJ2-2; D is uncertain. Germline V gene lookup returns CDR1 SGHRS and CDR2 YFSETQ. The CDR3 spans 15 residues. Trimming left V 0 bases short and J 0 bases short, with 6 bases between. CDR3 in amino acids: CASSLGQSNTGELFF. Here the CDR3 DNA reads TGCGCCAGCAGCTTGGGACAATCGAACACCGGGGAGCTGTTTTTT. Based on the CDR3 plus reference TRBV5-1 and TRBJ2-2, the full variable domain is KAGVTQTPRYLIKTRGQQVTLSCSPISGHRSVSWYQQTPGQGLQFLFEYFSETQRNKGNFPGRFSGRQFSNSRSEMNVSTLELGDSALYLCASSLGQSNTGELFFGEGSRLTVL.

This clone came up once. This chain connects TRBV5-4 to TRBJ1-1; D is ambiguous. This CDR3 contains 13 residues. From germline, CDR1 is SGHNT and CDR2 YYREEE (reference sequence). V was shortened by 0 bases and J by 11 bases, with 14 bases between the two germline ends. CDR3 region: CASSLEHSDVAFF. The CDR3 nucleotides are TGTGCCAGCAGCTTGGAACACTCCGACGTGGCTTTCTTT.

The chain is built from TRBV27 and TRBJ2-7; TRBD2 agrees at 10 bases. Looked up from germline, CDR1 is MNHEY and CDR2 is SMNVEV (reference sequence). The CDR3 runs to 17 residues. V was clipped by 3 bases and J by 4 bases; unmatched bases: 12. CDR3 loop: CASSFRGRLAGVYEQYF. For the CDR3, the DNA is TGTGCCAGCAGTTTCCGGGGGCGGCTAGCGGGAGTGTACGAGCAGTACTTC.

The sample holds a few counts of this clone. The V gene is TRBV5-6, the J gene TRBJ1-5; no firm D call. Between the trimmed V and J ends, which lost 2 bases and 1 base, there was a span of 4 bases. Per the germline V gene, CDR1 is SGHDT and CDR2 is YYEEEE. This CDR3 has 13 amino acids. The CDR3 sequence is CASSFWSNQPQHF. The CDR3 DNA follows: TGTGCCAGCAGCTTCTGGAGCAATCAGCCCCAGCATTTT.

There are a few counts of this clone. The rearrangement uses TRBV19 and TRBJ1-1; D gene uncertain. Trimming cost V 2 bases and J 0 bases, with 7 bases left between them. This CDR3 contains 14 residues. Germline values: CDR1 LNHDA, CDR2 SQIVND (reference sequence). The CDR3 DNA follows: TGTGCCAGTAGTATAAGGCAGGTGAACACTGAAGCTTTCTTT. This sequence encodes CASSIRQVNTEAFF.

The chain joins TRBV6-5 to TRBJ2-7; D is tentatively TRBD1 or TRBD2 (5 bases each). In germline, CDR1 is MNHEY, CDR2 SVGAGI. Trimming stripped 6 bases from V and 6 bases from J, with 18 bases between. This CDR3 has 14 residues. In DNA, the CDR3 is TGTGCCAGCAGCCGAGGGGCCGGGATTTCCGAGCAGTACTTC. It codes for CASSRGAGISEQYF.

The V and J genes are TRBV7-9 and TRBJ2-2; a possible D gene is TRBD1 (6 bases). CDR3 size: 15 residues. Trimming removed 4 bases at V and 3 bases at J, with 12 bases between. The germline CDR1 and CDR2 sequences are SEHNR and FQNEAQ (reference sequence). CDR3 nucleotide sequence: TGTGCCAGCAGCTCCGACAGGTGGTACACCGGGGAGCTGTTTTTT. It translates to CASSSDRWYTGELFF. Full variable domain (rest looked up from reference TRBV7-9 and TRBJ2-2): DTGVSQNPRHKITKRGQNVTFRCDPISEHNRLYWYRQTLGQGPEFLTYFQNEAQLEKSRLLSDRFSAERPKGSFSTLEIQRTEQGDSAMYLCASSSDRWYTGELFFGEGSRLTVL.

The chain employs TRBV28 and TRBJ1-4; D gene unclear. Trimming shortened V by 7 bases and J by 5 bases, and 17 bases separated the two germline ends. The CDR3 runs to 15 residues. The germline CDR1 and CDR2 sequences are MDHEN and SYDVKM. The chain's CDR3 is CASKVRTDANEKLFF. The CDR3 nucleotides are TGTGCCAGCAAAGTTCGGACGGACGCGAATGAAAAACTGTTTTTT. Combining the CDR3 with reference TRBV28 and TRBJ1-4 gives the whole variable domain DVKVTQSSRYLVKRTGEKVFLECVQDMDHENMFWYRQDPGLGLRLIYFSYDVKMKEKGDIPEGYSVSREKKERFSLILESASTNQTSMYLCASKVRTDANEKLFFGSGTQLSVL.

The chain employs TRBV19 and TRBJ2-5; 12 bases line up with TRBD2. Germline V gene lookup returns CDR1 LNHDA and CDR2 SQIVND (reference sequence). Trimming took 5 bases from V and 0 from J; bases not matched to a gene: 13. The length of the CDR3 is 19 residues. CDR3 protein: CASSPGLAGPNEYQETQYF. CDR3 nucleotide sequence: TGTGCCAGTAGTCCCGGACTAGCGGGGCCCAACGAGTACCAAGAGACCCAGTACTTC.

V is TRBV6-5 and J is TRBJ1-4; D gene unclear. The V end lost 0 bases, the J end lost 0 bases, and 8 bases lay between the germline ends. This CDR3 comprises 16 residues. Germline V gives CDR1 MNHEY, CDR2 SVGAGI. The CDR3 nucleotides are TGTGCCAGCAGTTACTCCAGACGAGCAACTAATGAAAAACTGTTTTTT. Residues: CASSYSRRATNEKLFF.

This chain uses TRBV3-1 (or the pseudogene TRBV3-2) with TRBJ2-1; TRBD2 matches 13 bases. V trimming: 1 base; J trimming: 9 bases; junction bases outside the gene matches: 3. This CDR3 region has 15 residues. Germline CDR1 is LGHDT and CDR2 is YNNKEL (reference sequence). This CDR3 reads CASSQGLAGGSEQFF. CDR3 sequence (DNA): TGTGCCAGCAGCCAAGGACTAGCGGGAGGAAGTGAGCAGTTCTTC.

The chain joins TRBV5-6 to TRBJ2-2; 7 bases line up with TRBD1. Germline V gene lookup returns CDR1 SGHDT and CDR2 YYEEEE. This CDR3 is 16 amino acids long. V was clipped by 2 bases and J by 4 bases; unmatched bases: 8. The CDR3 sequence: CASSLPRDSFTGELFF. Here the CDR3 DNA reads TGTGCCAGCAGCTTACCACGGGACAGCTTCACCGGGGAGCTGTTTTTT.

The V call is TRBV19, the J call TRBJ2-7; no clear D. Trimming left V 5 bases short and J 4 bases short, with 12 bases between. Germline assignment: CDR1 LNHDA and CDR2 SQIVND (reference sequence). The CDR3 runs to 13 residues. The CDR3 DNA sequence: TGTGCCAGTAGTTCCCCGCCCCGGTACGAGCAGTACTTC. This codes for CASSSPPRYEQYF.